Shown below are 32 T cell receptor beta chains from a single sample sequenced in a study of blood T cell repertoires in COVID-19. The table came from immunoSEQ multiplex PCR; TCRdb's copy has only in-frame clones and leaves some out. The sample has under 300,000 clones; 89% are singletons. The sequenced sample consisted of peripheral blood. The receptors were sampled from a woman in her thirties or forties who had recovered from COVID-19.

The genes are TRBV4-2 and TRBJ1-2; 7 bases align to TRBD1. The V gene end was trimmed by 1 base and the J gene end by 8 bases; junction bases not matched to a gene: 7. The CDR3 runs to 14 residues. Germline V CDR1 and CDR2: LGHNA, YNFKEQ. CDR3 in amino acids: CASSQGQGSNGYTF. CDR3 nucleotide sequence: TGTGCCAGCAGCCAAGGACAGGGTTCAAACGGCTACACCTTC.

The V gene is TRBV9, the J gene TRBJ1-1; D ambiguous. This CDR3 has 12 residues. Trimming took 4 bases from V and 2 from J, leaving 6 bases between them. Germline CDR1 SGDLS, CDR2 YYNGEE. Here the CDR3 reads CASSQENTEAFF. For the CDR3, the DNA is TGTGCCAGCAGCCAGGAAAACACTGAAGCTTTCTTT.

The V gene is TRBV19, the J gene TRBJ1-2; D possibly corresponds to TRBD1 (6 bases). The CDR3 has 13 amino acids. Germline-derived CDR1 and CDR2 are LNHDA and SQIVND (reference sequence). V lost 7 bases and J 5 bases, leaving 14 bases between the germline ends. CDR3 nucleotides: TGTGCCAGTACCTATGCGGGGGCGTATGGCTACACCTTC. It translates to CASTYAGAYGYTF. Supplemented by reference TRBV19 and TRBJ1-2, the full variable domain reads DGGITQSPKYLFRKEGQNVTLSCEQNLNHDAMYWYRQDPGQGLRLIYYSQIVNDFQKGDIAEGYSVSREKKESFPLTVTSAQKNPTAFYLCASTYAGAYGYTFGSGTRLTVV.

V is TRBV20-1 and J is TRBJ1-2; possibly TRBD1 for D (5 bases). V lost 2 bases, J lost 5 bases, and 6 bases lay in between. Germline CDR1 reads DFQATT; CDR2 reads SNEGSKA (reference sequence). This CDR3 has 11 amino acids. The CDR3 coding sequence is TGCAGTGCTAGACCAGGGTATGGCTACACCTTC. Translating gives CSARPGYGYTF.

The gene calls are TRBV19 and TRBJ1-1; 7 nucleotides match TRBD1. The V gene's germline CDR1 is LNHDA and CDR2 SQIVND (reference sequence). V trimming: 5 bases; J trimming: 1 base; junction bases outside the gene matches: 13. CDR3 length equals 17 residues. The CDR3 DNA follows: TGTGCCAGTAGTCCTGGGCTTCGACAGGGCTCGAACACTGAAGCTTTCTTT. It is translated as CASSPGLRQGSNTEAFF.

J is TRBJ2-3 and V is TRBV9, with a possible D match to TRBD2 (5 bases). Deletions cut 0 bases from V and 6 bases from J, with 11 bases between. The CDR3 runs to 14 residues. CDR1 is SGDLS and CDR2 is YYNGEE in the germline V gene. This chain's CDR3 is CASSVAVASDTQYF. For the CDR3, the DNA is TGTGCCAGCAGCGTAGCGGTAGCGTCGGATACGCAGTATTTT. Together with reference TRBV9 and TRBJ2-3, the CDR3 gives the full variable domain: DSGVTQTPKHLITATGQRVTLRCSPRSGDLSVYWYQQSLDQGLQFLIQYYNGEERAKGNILERFSAQQFPDLHSELNLSSLELGDSALYFCASSVAVASDTQYFGPGTRLTVL.

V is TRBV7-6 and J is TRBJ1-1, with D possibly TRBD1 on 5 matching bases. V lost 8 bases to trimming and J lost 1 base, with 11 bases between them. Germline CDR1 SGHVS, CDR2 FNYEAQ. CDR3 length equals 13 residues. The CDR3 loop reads CASRGAANTEAFF. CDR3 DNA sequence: TGTGCCAGCCGCGGGGCAGCGAACACTGAAGCTTTCTTT.

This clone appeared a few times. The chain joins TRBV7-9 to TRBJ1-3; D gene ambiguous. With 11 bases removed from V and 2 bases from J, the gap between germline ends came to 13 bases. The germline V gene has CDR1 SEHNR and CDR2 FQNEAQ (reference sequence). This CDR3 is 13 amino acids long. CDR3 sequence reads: CACKMATGNTIYF. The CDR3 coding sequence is TGTGCCTGCAAGATGGCCACTGGAAACACCATATATTTT.

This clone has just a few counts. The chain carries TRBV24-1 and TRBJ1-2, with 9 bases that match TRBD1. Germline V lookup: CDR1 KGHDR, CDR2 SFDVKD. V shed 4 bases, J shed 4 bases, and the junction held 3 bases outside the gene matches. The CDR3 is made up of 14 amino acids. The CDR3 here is CATSDGTGPYGYTF. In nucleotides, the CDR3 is TGTGCCACCAGTGACGGGACAGGGCCCTATGGCTACACCTTC.

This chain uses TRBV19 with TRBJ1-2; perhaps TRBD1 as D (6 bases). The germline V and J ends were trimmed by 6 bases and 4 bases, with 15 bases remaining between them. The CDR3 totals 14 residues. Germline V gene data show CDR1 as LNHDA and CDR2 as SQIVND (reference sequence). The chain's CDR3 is CASSSPQGLYGYTF. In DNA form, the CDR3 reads TGTGCCAGTAGCTCGCCACAGGGTCTCTATGGCTACACCTTC.

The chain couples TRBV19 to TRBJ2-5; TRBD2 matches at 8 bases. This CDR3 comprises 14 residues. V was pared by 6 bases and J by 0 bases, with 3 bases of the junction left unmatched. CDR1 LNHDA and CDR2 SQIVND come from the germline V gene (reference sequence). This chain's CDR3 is CASSFSGDQETQYF. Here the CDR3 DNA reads TGTGCCAGTAGCTTTAGCGGGGACCAAGAGACCCAGTACTTC.

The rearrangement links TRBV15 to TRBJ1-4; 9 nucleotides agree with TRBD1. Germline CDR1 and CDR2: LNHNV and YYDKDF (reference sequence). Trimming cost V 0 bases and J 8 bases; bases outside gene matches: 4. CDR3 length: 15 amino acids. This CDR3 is CATSRDDRGFEKLFF. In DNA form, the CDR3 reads TGTGCCACCAGCAGAGATGACAGGGGGTTCGAAAAACTGTTTTTT.

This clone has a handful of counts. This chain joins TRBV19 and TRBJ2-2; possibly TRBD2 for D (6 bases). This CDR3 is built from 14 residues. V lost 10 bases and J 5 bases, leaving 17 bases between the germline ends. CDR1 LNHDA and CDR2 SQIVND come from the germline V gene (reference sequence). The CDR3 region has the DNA TGTGCCACAGCCCCAGCGGGTTCGACCGGGGAGCTGTTTTTT. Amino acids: CATAPAGSTGELFF.

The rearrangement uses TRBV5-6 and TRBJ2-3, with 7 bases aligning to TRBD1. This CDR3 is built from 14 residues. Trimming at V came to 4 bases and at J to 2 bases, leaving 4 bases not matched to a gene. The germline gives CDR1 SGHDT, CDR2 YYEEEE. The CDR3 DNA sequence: TGTGCCAGCAGCCAGGACAGGACCACAGATACGCAGTATTTT. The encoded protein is CASSQDRTTDTQYF.

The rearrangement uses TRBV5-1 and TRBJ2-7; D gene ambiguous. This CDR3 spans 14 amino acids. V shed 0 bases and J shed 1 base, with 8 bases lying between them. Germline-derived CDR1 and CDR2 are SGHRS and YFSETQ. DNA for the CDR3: TGCGCCAGCAGCTTGGTCCCGGGTTCCTACGAGCAGTACTTC. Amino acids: CASSLVPGSYEQYF.

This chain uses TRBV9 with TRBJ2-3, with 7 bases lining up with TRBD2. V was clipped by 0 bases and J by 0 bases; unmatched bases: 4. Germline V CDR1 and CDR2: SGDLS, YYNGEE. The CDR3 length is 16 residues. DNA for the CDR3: TGTGCCAGCAGCGTAGAGGGACTACCTAGCACAGATACGCAGTATTTT. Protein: CASSVEGLPSTDTQYF.

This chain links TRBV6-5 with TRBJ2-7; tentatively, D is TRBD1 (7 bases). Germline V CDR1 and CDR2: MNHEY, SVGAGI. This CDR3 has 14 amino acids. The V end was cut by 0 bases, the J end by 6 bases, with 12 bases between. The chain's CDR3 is CASSYSNQGGEQYF. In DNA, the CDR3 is TGTGCCAGCAGTTACTCGAACCAGGGGGGCGAGCAGTACTTC.

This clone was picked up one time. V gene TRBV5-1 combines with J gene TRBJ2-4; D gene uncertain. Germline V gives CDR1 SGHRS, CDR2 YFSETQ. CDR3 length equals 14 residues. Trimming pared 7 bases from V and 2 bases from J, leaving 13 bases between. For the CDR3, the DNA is TGCGCCAGCGCATTAGATGCCTCCAAAAACATTCAGTACTTC. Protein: CASALDASKNIQYF.

The CDR3 nucleotides read TGCGCCAGCAGCCTTCCGTCGGGAACCAATAATGAAAAACTGTTTTTT. Protein sequence: CASSLPSGTNNEKLFF. The chain has TRBV5-1 and TRBJ1-4, with D unresolved. The V end was cut by 4 bases, the J end by 4 bases, with 17 bases between. The CDR3 length is 16 residues. CDR1 and CDR2 (germline): SGHRS, YFSETQ.

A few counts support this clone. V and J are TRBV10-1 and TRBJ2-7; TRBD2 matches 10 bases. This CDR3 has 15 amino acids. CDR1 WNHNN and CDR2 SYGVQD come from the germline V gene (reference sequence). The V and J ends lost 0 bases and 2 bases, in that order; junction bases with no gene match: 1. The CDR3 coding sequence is TGCGCCAGCAGTGAGTCTCTAGCGGGAGCCTACGAGCAGTACTTC. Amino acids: CASSESLAGAYEQYF.

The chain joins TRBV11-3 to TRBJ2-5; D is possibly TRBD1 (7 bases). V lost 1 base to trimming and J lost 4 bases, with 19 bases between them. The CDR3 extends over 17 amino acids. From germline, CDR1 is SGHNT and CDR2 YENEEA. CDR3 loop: CASSLAAGQLIPETQYF. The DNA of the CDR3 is TGTGCCAGCAGCTTAGCCGCGGGACAGCTAATCCCAGAGACCCAGTACTTC.

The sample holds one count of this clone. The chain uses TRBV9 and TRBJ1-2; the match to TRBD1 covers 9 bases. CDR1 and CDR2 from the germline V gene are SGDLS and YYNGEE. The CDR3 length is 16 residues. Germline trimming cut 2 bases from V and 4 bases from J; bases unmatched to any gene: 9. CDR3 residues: CASSVGRDRASYGYTF. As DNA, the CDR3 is TGTGCCAGCAGCGTCGGCCGGGACAGGGCAAGCTATGGCTACACCTTC.

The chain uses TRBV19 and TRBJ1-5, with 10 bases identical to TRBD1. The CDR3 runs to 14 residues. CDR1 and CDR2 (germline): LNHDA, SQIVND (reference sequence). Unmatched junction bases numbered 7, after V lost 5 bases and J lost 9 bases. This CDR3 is CASSSQTGGMPQHF. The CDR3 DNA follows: TGTGCCAGTAGTTCTCAGACAGGGGGCATGCCCCAGCATTTT.

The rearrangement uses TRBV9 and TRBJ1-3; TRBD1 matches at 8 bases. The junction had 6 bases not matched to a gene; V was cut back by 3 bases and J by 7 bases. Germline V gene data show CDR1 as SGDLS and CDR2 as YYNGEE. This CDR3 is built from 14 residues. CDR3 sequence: CASSGPQGANTIYF. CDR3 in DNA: TGTGCCAGCAGCGGACCCCAGGGGGCTAACACCATATATTTT.

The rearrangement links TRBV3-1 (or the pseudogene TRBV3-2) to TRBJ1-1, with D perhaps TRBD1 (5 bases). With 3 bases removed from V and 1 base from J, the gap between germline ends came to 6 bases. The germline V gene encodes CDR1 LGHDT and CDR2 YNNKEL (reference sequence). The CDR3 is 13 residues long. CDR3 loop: CASSHTGNTEAFF. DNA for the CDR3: TGTGCCAGCAGCCATACAGGGAACACTGAAGCTTTCTTT.

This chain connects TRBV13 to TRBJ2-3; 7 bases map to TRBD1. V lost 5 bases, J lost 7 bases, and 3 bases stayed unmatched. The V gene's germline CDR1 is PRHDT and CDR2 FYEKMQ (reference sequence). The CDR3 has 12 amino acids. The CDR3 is CASSVQGNTQYF. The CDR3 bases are TGTGCCAGCAGCGTACAGGGGAATACGCAGTATTTT.

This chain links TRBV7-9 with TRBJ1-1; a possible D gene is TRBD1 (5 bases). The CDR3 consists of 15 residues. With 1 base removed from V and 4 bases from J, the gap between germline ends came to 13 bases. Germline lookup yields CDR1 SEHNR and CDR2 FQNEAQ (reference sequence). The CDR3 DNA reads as TGTGCCAGCAGCTTAGTTGCGGGGCCCCGCACTGAAGCTTTCTTT. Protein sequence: CASSLVAGPRTEAFF.

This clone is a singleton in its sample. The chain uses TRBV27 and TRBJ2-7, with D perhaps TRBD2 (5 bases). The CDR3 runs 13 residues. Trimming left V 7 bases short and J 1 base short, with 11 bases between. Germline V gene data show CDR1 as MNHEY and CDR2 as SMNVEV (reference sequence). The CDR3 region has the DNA TGTGCCAGCAAGTCACGGGGTTCCTACGAGCAGTACGTC. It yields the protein CASKSRGSYEQYV.

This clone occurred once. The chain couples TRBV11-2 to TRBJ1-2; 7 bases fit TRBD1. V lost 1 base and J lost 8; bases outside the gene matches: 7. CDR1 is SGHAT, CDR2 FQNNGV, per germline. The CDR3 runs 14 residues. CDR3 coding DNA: TGTGCCAGCAGCTTAGCGGGCCAGGGGGACGGCTACACCTTC. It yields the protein CASSLAGQGDGYTF.

Here the CDR3 reads CASSLPATGNEQFF. The DNA for the CDR3 is TGTGCCAGCAGTTTACCAGCGACAGGGAACGAGCAGTTCTTC. This rearrangement joins TRBV28 to TRBJ2-1; 7 bases fit TRBD1. Losses at the gene ends were 2 bases for V and 10 bases for J; bases not matched to a gene: 8. The CDR3 sequence is 14 residues long. CDR1 and CDR2 (germline): MDHEN, SYDVKM.

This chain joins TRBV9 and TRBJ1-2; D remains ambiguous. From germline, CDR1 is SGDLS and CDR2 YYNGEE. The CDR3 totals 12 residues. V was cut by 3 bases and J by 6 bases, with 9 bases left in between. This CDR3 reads CASSAGNNGYTF. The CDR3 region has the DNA TGTGCCAGCAGCGCGGGAAACAATGGCTACACCTTC.

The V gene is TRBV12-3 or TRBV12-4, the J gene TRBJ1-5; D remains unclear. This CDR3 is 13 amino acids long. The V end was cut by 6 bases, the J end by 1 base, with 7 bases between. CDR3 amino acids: CASRLFSNQPQHF. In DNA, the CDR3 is TGTGCCAGCAGGCTATTCAGCAATCAGCCCCAGCATTTT.